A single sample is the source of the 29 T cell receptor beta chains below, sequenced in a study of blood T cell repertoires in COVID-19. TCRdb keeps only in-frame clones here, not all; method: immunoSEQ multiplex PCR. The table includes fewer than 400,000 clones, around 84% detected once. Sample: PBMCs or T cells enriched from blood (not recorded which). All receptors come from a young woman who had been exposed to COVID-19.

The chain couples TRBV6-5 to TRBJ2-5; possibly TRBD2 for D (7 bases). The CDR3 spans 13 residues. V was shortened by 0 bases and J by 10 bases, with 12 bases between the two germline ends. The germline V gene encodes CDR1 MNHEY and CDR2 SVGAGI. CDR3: CASSYSGGAIQYF. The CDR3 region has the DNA TGTGCCAGCAGTTACTCGGGGGGGGCTATCCAGTACTTC.

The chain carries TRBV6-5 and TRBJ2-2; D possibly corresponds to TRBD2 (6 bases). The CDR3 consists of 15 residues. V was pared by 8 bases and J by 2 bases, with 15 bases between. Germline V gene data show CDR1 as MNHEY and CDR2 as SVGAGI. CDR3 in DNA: TGTGCCAGCGGGGGTGCTAGCGCTAACACCGGGGAGCTGTTTTTT. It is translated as CASGGASANTGELFF.

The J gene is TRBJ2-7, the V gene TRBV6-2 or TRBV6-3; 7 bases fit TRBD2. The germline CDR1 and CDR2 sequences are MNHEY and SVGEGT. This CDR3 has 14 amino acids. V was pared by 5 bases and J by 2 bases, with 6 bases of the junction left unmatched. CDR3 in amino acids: CASSRSGATYEQYF. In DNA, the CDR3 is TGTGCCAGCAGTAGAAGCGGGGCCACCTACGAGCAGTACTTC.

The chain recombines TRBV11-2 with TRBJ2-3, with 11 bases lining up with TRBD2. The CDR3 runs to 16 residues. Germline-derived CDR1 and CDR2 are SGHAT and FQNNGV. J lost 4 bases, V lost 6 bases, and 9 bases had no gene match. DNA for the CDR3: TGTGCCAGCAGGCTTCGGCTAGCGGGAGGACCAGATACGCAGTATTTT. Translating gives CASRLRLAGGPDTQYF.

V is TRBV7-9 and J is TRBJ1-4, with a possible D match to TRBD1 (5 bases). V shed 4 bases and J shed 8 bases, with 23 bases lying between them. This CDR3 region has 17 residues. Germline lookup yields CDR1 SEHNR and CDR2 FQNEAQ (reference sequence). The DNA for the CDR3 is TGTGCCAGCAGCTCCGAAGACCTTACAGGTACCGACGAAAAACTGTTTTTT. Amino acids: CASSSEDLTGTDEKLFF.

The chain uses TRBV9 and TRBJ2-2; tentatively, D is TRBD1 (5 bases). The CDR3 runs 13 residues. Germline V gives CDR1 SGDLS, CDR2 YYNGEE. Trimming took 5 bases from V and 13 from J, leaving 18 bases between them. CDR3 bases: TGTGCCAGCAGGTCAACAGGTTCCCGAGGGCTGTTTTTT. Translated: CASRSTGSRGLFF.

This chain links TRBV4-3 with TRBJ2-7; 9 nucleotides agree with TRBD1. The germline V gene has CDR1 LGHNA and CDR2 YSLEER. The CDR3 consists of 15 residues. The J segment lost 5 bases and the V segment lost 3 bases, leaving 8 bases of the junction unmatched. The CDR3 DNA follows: TGCGCCAGCAGCCAGGAGAACAGGGGGCCGGACGAGCAGTACTTC. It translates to CASSQENRGPDEQYF.

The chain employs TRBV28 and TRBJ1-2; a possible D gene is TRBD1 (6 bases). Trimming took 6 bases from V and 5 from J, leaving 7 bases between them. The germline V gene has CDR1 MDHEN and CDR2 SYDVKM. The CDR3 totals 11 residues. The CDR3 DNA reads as TGTGCCAGCAGAACAGGGTATGGCTACACCTTC. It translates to CASRTGYGYTF.

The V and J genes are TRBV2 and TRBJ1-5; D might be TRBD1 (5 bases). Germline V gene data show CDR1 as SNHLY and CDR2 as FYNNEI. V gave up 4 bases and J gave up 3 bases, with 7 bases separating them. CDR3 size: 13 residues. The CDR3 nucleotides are TGTGCCAGCAGTGTCAGGGCCAATCAGCCCCAGCATTTT. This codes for CASSVRANQPQHF.

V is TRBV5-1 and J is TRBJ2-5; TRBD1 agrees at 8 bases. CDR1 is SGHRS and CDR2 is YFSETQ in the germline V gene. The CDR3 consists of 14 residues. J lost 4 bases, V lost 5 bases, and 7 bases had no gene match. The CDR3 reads CASRPSTGAETQYF. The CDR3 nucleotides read TGCGCCAGCAGACCATCGACAGGGGCAGAGACCCAGTACTTC.

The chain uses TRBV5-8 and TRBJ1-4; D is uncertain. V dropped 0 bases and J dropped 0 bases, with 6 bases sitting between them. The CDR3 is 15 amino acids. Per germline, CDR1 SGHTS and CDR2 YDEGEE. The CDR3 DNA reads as TGTGCCAGCAGCTTGGGGCCTGCAACTAATGAAAAACTGTTTTTT. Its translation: CASSLGPATNEKLFF.

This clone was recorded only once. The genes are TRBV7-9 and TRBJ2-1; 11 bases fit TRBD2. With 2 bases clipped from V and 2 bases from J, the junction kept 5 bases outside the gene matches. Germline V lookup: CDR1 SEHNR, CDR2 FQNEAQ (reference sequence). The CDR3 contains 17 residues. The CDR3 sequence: CASSLTTSGRTYNEQFF. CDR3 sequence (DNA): TGTGCCAGCAGCTTAACTACTAGCGGGAGAACCTACAATGAGCAGTTCTTC.

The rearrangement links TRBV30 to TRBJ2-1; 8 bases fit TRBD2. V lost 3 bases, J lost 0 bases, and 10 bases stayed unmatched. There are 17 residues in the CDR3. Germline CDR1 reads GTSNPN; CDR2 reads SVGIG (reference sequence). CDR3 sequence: CAWRSPLAGLSYNEQFF. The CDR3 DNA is TGTGCCTGGAGAAGCCCCTTAGCGGGACTCTCCTACAATGAGCAGTTCTTC.

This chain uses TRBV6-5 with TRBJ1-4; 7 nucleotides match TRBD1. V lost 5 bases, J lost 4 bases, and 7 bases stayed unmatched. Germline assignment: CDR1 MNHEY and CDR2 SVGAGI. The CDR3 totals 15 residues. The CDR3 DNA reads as TGTGCCAGCAGTCGTACCGGGACAGATAATGAAAAACTGTTTTTT. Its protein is CASSRTGTDNEKLFF.

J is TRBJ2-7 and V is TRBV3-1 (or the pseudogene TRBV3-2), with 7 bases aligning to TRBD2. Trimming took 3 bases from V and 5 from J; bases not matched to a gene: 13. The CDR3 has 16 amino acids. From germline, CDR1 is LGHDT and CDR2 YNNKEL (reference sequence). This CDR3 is CASSQRPWTSSNEQYF. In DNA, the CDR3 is TGTGCCAGCAGCCAGCGACCTTGGACTAGTAGCAACGAGCAGTACTTC.

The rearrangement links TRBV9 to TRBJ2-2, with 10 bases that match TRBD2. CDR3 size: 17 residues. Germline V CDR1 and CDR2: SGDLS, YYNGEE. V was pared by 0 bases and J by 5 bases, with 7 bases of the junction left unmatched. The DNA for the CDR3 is TGTGCCAGCAGCGTAGACGGAGCGGGGGGGACAACCGGGGAGCTGTTTTTT. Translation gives CASSVDGAGGTTGELFF.

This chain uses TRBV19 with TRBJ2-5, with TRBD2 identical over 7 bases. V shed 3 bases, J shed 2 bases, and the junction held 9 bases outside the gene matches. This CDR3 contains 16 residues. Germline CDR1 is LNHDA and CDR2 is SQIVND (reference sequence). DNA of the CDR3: TGTGCCAGTAGTATTTTAGGACTAGAAAGTCAAGAGACCCAGTACTTC. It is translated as CASSILGLESQETQYF.

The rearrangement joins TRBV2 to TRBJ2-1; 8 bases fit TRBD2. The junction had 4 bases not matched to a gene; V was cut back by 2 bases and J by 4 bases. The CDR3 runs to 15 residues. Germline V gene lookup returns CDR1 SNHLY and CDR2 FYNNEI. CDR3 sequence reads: CASSESRGGYNEQFF. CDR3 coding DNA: TGTGCCAGCAGTGAAAGCCGGGGGGGGTACAATGAGCAGTTCTTC.

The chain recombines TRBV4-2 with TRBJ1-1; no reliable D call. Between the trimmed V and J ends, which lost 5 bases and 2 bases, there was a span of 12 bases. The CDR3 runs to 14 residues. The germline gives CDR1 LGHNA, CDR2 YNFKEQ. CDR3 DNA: TGTGCCAGCAGCTACCTTGGCGGTAACACTGAAGCTTTCTTT. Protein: CASSYLGGNTEAFF.

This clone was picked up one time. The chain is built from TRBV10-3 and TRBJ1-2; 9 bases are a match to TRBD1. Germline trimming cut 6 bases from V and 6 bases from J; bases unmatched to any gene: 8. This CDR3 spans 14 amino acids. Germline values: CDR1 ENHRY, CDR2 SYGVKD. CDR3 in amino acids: CAISYGTGNDGYTF. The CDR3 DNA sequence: TGTGCCATCAGCTACGGGACAGGGAATGATGGCTACACCTTC.

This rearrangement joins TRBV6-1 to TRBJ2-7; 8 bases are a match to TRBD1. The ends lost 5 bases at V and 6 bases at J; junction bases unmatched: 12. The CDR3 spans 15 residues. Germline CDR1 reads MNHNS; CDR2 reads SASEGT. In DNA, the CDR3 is TGTGCCAGCAGTACCGAGCGACAGGGGACCCCCGAGCAGTACTTC. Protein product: CASSTERQGTPEQYF.

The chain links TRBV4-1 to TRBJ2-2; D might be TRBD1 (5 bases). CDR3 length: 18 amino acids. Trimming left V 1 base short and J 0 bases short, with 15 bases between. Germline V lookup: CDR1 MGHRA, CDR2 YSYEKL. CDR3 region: CASSQGTYGNANTGELFF. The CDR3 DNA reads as TGCGCCAGCAGCCAAGGGACATACGGCAACGCGAACACCGGGGAGCTGTTTTTT.

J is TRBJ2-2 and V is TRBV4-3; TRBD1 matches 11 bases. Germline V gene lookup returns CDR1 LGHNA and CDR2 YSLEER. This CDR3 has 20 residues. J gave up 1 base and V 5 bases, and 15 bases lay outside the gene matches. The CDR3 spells CASSKPYMDRGRWNTGELFF. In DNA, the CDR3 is TGCGCCAGCAGCAAACCCTACATGGACAGGGGGCGTTGGAACACCGGGGAGCTGTTTTTT.

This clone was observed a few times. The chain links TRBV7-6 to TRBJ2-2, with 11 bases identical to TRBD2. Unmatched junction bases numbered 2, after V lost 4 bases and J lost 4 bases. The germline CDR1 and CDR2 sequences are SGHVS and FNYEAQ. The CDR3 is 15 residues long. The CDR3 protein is CASSSGLAGTGELFF. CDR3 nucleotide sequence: TGTGCCAGCAGCTCAGGACTAGCGGGCACCGGGGAGCTGTTTTTT.

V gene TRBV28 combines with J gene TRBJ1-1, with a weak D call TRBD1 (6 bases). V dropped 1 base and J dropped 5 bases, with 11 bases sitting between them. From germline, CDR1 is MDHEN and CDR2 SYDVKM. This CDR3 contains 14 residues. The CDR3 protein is CASSLSNRATEAFF. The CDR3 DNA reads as TGTGCCAGCAGTTTATCAAACAGGGCGACTGAAGCTTTCTTT.

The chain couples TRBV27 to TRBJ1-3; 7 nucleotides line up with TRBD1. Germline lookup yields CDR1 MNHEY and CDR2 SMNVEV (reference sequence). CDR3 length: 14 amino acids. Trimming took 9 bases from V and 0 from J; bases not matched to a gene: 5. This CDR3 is CASSRTGSGNTIYF. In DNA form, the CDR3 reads TGTGCCAGTTCCCGGACAGGCTCTGGAAACACCATATATTTT.

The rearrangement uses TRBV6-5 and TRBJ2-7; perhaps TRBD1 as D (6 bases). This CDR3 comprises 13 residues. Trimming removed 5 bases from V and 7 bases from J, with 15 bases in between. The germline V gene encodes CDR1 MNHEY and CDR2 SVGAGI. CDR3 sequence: CASSPTYRVEQYF. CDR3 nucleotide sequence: TGTGCCAGCAGTCCAACCTACAGGGTGGAGCAGTACTTC.

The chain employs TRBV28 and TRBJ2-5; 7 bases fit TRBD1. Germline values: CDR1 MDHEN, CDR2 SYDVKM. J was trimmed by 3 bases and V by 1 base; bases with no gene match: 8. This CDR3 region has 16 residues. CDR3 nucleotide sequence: TGTGCCAGCAGTTTATTGGCAGGGGGAAATAAAGAGACCCAGTACTTC. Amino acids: CASSLLAGGNKETQYF. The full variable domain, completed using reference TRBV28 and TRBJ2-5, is DVKVTQSSRYLVKRTGEKVFLECVQDMDHENMFWYRQDPGLGLRLIYFSYDVKMKEKGDIPEGYSVSREKKERFSLILESASTNQTSMYLCASSLLAGGNKETQYFGPGTRLLVL.

CDR3 nucleotide sequence: TGTGCCAGCAGCGCGGGACTAGCAGATCGGAAGCAGTTCTTC. Translation gives CASSAGLADRKQFF. V usage is TRBV6-5 and J usage is TRBJ2-1, with 9 positions matching TRBD2. The J segment lost 11 bases and the V segment lost 6 bases, leaving 11 bases of the junction unmatched. CDR1 MNHEY and CDR2 SVGAGI come from the germline V gene. This CDR3 comprises 14 residues.